This entry describes one T cell receptor (beta chain). What it binds is unknown. Blood specimens came from baseline, cycle 4 day 1, and cycle 7 day 1. Germline-derived CDR1 and CDR2 are SGHDT and YYEEEE. The CDR3 consists of 17 residues. Produced via immunoSEQ multiplex PCR; TCRdb's table is partial and in-frame only. The data hold fewer than 95,000 clones, with approximately 84% observed a single time. This record belongs to a study of OX40 agonist ivuxolimab in advanced cancers. Across the study: Three partial responders included one hepatocellular carcinoma patient and two cutaneous melanoma patients. General study results and limits: Some of the lowest clonal expansion was seen in partial responders at 0.1-3.0 mg/kg. The investigators did not determine what antigen specificity the expanded peripheral T cells had.

This sequence was found in an adult with an advanced solid tumor such as melanoma, head and neck, liver or kidney cancer. The rearrangement uses TRBV5-6 and TRBJ2-5; 7 bases are shared with TRBD2. The end of the DNA aligns better with TRBJ2-7, so the J call may be wrong. The specimen was CD4+ or CD8+ T cells sorted from blood, collected in a trial of the OX40 agonist ivuxolimab. CDR3 loop: CASSSRRASGSRAEQYF. The DNA of the CDR3 is TGTGCCAGCAGCTCCCGGAGGGCTAGCGGTTCTAGGGCCGAGCAGTACTTC.